Each of the 26 T cell receptor beta chains below was sequenced from the same sample in a study of CD8 T cells in Susac syndrome. Random hexamers were used to reverse transcribe roughly 0.45 to 1 ug of RNA. TCRdb re-called the immunoSEQ multiplex PCR reads through MiXCR, storing one row per CDR3 protein. The data show approximately 170,000 distinct CDR3 sequences, about 92% seen once. The sequencing input was CD4+ T cells from PBMCs. The receptors stem from a human donor in good health.

The V gene is TRBV6-5, the J gene TRBJ2-7; D is unresolved. The V gene's germline CDR1 is MNHEY and CDR2 SVGAGI. The V end was cut by 5 bases, the J end by 2 bases, with 7 bases between. The CDR3 runs 12 residues. The CDR3 spells CASSGSPYEQYF. CDR3 coding DNA: TGTGCCAGCAGTGGGTCCCCCTACGAGCAGTACTTC.

The V call is TRBV12-3 or TRBV12-4, the J call TRBJ2-7; the D gene could be TRBD1 or TRBD2 (5 bases each). The CDR3 runs to 14 residues. The ends were cut back, 5 bases at V and 7 bases at J, with 18 bases in the middle. CDR3 DNA: TGTGCCAGCAGTCCTTGGGGGTCGTCGGGAGAGCAGTACTTC. Translated, it gives CASSPWGSSGEQYF.

Remarks on this clonotype: The germline gene is not matched at one end of the junction; a read error may be the cause. In nucleotides, the CDR3 is TGCAGCGTTGAAGATTGGCGACTAGGCAACACCGGGGAGCTGGTTTTT. This sequence encodes CSVEDWRLGNTGELVF. The J gene is TRBJ2-2, the V gene TRBV29-1; TRBD2 is a possible D gene (6 bases). Per the germline V gene, CDR1 is SQVTM and CDR2 is ANQGSEA. The CDR3 is 16 residues long.

The gene calls are TRBV9 and TRBJ2-2; D is unclear. The V and J ends lost 6 bases and 2 bases respectively, with 17 bases between them. The CDR3 contains 16 residues. From germline, CDR1 is SGDLS and CDR2 YYNGEE. This CDR3 reads CASTPYGQRNTGELFF. CDR3 coding DNA: TGTGCCAGCACCCCCTACGGGCAGCGAAACACCGGGGAGCTGTTTTTT.

V and J are TRBV3-1 and TRBJ2-1; no clear D. The V end lost 4 bases, the J end lost 0 bases, and 7 bases lay between the germline ends. From germline, CDR1 is LGHDT and CDR2 YNNKEL (reference sequence). The CDR3 has 14 amino acids. The CDR3 coding sequence is TGTGCCAGCAGCCCACTGGGCTCCTACAATGAGCAGTTCTTC. Protein sequence: CASSPLGSYNEQFF.

The J gene is TRBJ2-7, the V gene TRBV12-3 or TRBV12-4, with TRBD1 as a possible D gene (6 bases). The CDR3 has 15 residues. Trimming pared 6 bases from V and 1 base from J, leaving 16 bases between. The CDR3 DNA reads TGTGCCAGCAGACCCGACAGAGGGGGTTCCTACGAGCAGTACTTC. Translation: CASRPDRGGSYEQYF.

This clonotype is a singleton in its sample. This rearrangement joins TRBV4-3 to TRBJ1-2; D gene ambiguous. Germline assignment: CDR1 LGHNA and CDR2 YSLEER. V lost 0 bases to trimming and J lost 7 bases, with 18 bases between them. The CDR3 contains 16 residues. The CDR3 region is CASSQDVSLRPAGYTF. In DNA, the CDR3 is TGCGCCAGCAGCCAAGATGTCAGCCTAAGACCGGCTGGCTACACCTTC.

V is TRBV29-1 and J is TRBJ2-3, with D possibly matching TRBD2 (7 bases). The CDR3 totals 15 residues. V lost 6 bases, J lost 4 bases, and 20 bases lay in between. Looked up from germline, CDR1 is SQVTM and CDR2 is ANQGSEA. The chain's CDR3 is CSVDARGATADTQYF. CDR3 in DNA: TGCAGCGTCGATGCCCGGGGGGCGACCGCAGATACGCAGTATTTT.

This clonotype was found a few times. The chain is built from TRBV18 and TRBJ2-3; TRBD1 is a possible D gene (5 bases). With 0 bases removed from V and 2 bases from J, the gap between germline ends came to 15 bases. Germline-derived CDR1 and CDR2 are KGHSH and LQKENI. CDR3 size: 17 residues. The CDR3 loop reads CASSPPARDGDTDTQYF. Written as DNA, the CDR3 is TGTGCCAGCTCACCACCGGCCAGGGATGGGGACACAGATACGCAGTATTTT.

The rearrangement joins TRBV6-2 or TRBV6-3 to TRBJ1-5; possible D gene TRBD1, 6 bases. Trimming pared 5 bases from V and 5 bases from J, leaving 16 bases between. The germline CDR1 and CDR2 sequences are MNHEY and SVGEGT. CDR3 length: 15 residues. The CDR3 bases are TGTGCCAGCAGTCCAGGGGTGGGATGGGATCAGCCCCAGCATTTT. This translates into CASSPGVGWDQPQHF.

This chain uses TRBV28 with TRBJ2-1, with TRBD2 as a possible D gene (5 bases). Germline V gene sequence: CDR1 MDHEN, CDR2 SYDVKM. V lost 3 bases and J lost 7, with 13 bases in between. The CDR3 spans 14 residues. The CDR3 nucleotides are TGTGCCAGCAGTTTTGGAGGACCTCTGAATGAGCAGTTCTTC. This translates into CASSFGGPLNEQFF.

The CDR3 loop is CASSQDRGGQETQYF. Here the CDR3 DNA reads TGTGCCAGCAGCCAAGATCGGGGGGGCCAAGAGACCCAGTACTTC. The J gene is TRBJ2-5, the V gene TRBV4-2, with TRBD2 matching 8 bases. The trim removed 0 bases at V and 1 base at J, leaving 1 base unmatched. This CDR3 is built from 15 residues. Germline CDR1 and CDR2: LGHNA and YNFKEQ.

This chain uses TRBV5-1 with TRBJ1-1; 7 bases align to TRBD1. Germline trimming cut 0 bases from V and 8 bases from J; bases unmatched to any gene: 10. Germline V gene lookup returns CDR1 SGHRS and CDR2 YFSETQ. There are 15 residues in the CDR3. The CDR3 DNA reads as TGCGCCAGCAGCTTGGAACAGGGGCGGGGGACAGAAGCTTTCTTT. Translation gives CASSLEQGRGTEAFF. Full variable domain (rest looked up from reference TRBV5-1 and TRBJ1-1): KAGVTQTPRYLIKTRGQQVTLSCSPISGHRSVSWYQQTPGQGLQFLFEYFSETQRNKGNFPGRFSGRQFSNSRSEMNVSTLELGDSALYLCASSLEQGRGTEAFFGQGTRLTVV.

The chain carries TRBV10-3 and TRBJ2-2, with no clear D. Germline assignment: CDR1 ENHRY and CDR2 SYGVKD. The length of the CDR3 is 13 residues. V lost 7 bases, J lost 1 base, and 7 bases lay in between. The chain's CDR3 is CAIKYENTGELFF. CDR3 DNA sequence: TGTGCCATCAAATACGAGAACACCGGGGAGCTGTTTTTT.

The rearrangement links TRBV6-2 or TRBV6-3 to TRBJ1-1, with TRBD1 matching over 9 bases. CDR1 and CDR2 (germline): MNHEY, SVGEGT. V dropped 4 bases and J dropped 1; count of bases not matched to a gene: 10. This CDR3 has 17 amino acids. CDR3 protein: CASSSGQGQHPNTEAFF. The CDR3 DNA sequence: TGTGCCAGCAGTTCCGGACAGGGGCAACACCCGAACACTGAAGCTTTCTTT.

With respect to this clonotype: A junction end diverges from the germline sequence, so it may reflect a read error. This chain uses TRBV3-1 with TRBJ1-5, with 8 bases identical to TRBD1. The CDR3 totals 15 residues. Germline-derived CDR1 and CDR2 are LGHDT and YNNKEL (reference sequence). As DNA, the CDR3 is TGTGCCGGCAGCCACCAAGGACAGGGCGGCCCGCCCCAGCATTTT. Translated, it gives CAGSHQGQGGPPQHF.

V and J are TRBV9 and TRBJ2-1, with TRBD1 as a possible D gene (6 bases). Germline values: CDR1 SGDLS, CDR2 YYNGEE. The germline V and J ends were trimmed by 6 bases and 3 bases, with 16 bases remaining between them. This CDR3 has 15 residues. CDR3 sequence: CASNILGQLYNEQFF. CDR3 coding DNA: TGTGCCAGCAACATCCTCGGACAGCTCTACAATGAGCAGTTCTTC.

The chain recombines TRBV29-1 with TRBJ2-3; D remains unclear. This CDR3 contains 10 residues. Trimming shortened V by 4 bases and J by 7 bases, and 6 bases separated the two germline ends. Per germline, CDR1 SQVTM and CDR2 ANQGSEA. In DNA form, the CDR3 reads TGCAGCGTTGTAGCTAATACGCAGTATTTT. It is translated as CSVVANTQYF.

The chain carries TRBV3-1 and TRBJ1-6; a weak D match, TRBD1 (6 bases). The CDR3 consists of 14 residues. The germline V gene has CDR1 LGHDT and CDR2 YNNKEL (reference sequence). V lost 2 bases to trimming and J lost 10 bases, with 12 bases between them. The CDR3 DNA reads as TGTGCCAGCAGCCAATTACAGGGAGCCTCACCCCTCCACTTT. Its translation: CASSQLQGASPLHF.

V and J are TRBV6-6 and TRBJ2-7; perhaps TRBD1 as D (5 bases). Germline V gene data show CDR1 as MNHNY and CDR2 as SVGAGI (reference sequence). The length of the CDR3 is 12 residues. V dropped 6 bases and J dropped 7 bases, with 13 bases sitting between them. The CDR3 is CASRWLQGEQYF. In DNA, the CDR3 is TGTGCCAGCAGGTGGCTGCAGGGAGAGCAGTACTTC.

This clonotype was observed a single time. V and J are TRBV19 and TRBJ2-5; 10 bases are a match to TRBD1. This CDR3 comprises 14 residues. V dropped 5 bases and J dropped 4; count of bases not matched to a gene: 4. In germline, CDR1 is LNHDA, CDR2 SQIVND (reference sequence). The CDR3 DNA reads as TGTGCCAGTAGTCCCAGGACAGGGGGAGAGACCCAGTACTTC. The encoded protein is CASSPRTGGETQYF.

The chain couples TRBV2 to TRBJ2-1; D unclear. This CDR3 is built from 11 residues. Germline V lookup: CDR1 SNHLY, CDR2 FYNNEI. CDR3 nucleotides: TGTGCTCCAGCAAGTATTAGCGAGCAGTTCTTC. The encoded protein is CAPASISEQFF. Looking up the rest from reference TRBV2 and TRBJ2-1 gives the full variable domain: EPEVTQTPSHQVTQMGQEVILRCVPISNHLYFYWYRQILGQKVEFLVSFYNNEISEKSEIFDDQFSVERPDGSNFTLKIRSTKLEDSAMYFCAPASISEQFFGPGTRLTVL.

The chain combines TRBV18 with TRBJ2-5, with D possibly being TRBD2 (5 bases). Per germline, CDR1 KGHSH and CDR2 LQKENI. This CDR3 comprises 13 residues. V was clipped by 4 bases and J by 5 bases, with 11 bases between them. CDR3 nucleotides: TGTGCCAGCTCACAGGGTAGCGAGGAGACCCAGTACTTC. Translating gives CASSQGSEETQYF.

This clonotype came up a few times. The chain joins TRBV27 to TRBJ2-7, with 8 bases lining up with TRBD1. The CDR3 totals 14 residues. Trimming took 6 bases from V and 4 from J; bases not matched to a gene: 8. The germline CDR1 and CDR2 sequences are MNHEY and SMNVEV (reference sequence). DNA for the CDR3: TGTGCCAGCAGCTCTGCAGGGGGCCGTTACGAGCAGTACTTC. Its translation is CASSSAGGRYEQYF.

The DNA for the CDR3 is TGCAGCGTCCAACTAGCGCCATCCTACAATGAGCAGTTCTTC. Its translation is CSVQLAPSYNEQFF. V gene TRBV29-1 combines with J gene TRBJ2-1; 7 bases map to TRBD2. V lost 6 bases, J lost 1 base, and 6 bases stayed unmatched. CDR3 length equals 14 residues. Germline CDR1 and CDR2: SQVTM and ANQGSEA.

This chain joins TRBV18 and TRBJ2-7, with TRBD1 identical over 9 bases. The J segment lost 6 bases and the V segment lost 3 bases, leaving 6 bases of the junction unmatched. The CDR3 is made up of 14 amino acids. CDR1 and CDR2 from the germline V gene are KGHSH and LQKENI. For the CDR3, the DNA is TGTGCCAGCTCACCCCCGGGACAGGGAATCGAGCAGTACTTC. Its protein product is CASSPPGQGIEQYF.